Each of the 21 T cell receptor beta chains below was sequenced from the same sample in a study of tumor-infiltrating lymphocytes in localized non-small cell lung cancer. Using immunoSEQ multiplex PCR, the repertoire was profiled, and TCRdb retains in-frame clones only, with some absent. The sample shows about 12,000 clones, 80% to 90% of them seen only once. Sequencing was performed on lung tumor tissue. The receptors come from a human donor with non-small cell lung cancer.

The CDR3 coding sequence is TGTGCCAGCAGCCCGAGGGGTAGCTCCTACAATGAGCAGTTCTTC. Amino acid sequence: CASSPRGSSYNEQFF. The chain recombines TRBV7-8 with TRBJ2-1; either TRBD1 or TRBD2 may fit D (5 bases each). Germline CDR1 SGHVS, CDR2 FQNEAQ. This CDR3 comprises 15 residues. The V end was cut by 5 bases, the J end by 0 bases, with 11 bases between.

The gene calls are TRBV7-9 and TRBJ2-7; 7 positions agree with TRBD1. The CDR3 covers 15 residues. Unmatched junction bases numbered 7, after V lost 0 bases and J lost 5 bases. Germline loops: CDR1 SEHNR, CDR2 FQNEAQ (reference sequence). This chain's CDR3 is CASSLAQTGNHEQYF. CDR3 coding DNA: TGTGCCAGCAGCTTAGCCCAGACAGGGAACCACGAGCAGTACTTC. The full variable domain, its missing parts supplied by reference TRBV7-9 and TRBJ2-7, is DTGVSQNPRHKITKRGQNVTFRCDPISEHNRLYWYRQTLGQGPEFLTYFQNEAQLEKSRLLSDRFSAERPKGSFSTLEIQRTEQGDSAMYLCASSLAQTGNHEQYFGPGTRLTVT.

The CDR3 reads CASSPMTSGSSYNEQFF. CDR3 bases: TGTGCCAGCTCACCCATGACTAGCGGGAGCTCCTACAATGAGCAGTTCTTC. This chain links TRBV18 with TRBJ2-1; 12 bases are shared with TRBD2. There are 17 residues in the CDR3. The V segment lost 3 bases and the J segment 0 bases; nucleotides outside the gene matches: 3. Germline V gives CDR1 KGHSH, CDR2 LQKENI.

The V gene is TRBV27, the J gene TRBJ1-1, with D perhaps matching TRBD1 (5 bases). The CDR3 contains 15 residues. Trimming cost V 3 bases and J 1 base, with 12 bases left between them. Germline V gene lookup returns CDR1 MNHEY and CDR2 SMNVEV (reference sequence). CDR3 in amino acids: CASSFGWGSNTEAFF. In DNA form, the CDR3 reads TGTGCCAGCAGTTTCGGGTGGGGGTCGAACACTGAAGCTTTCTTT.

This rearrangement joins TRBV7-8 to TRBJ2-7; 10 bases line up with TRBD2. The CDR3 is made up of 15 amino acids. Germline assignment: CDR1 SGHVS and CDR2 FQNEAQ. Germline trimming cut 1 base from V and 3 bases from J; bases unmatched to any gene: 3. The CDR3 reads CASSLGASGSYEQYF. DNA of the CDR3: TGTGCCAGCAGCTTAGGGGCTAGCGGGAGCTACGAGCAGTACTTC.

The gene calls are TRBV23-1 and TRBJ2-3; D is unclear. TRBV23-1 is identified as an open reading frame with a role that is uncertain. The length of the CDR3 is 14 residues. Trimming removed 4 bases from V and 2 bases from J, with 10 bases in between. The CDR3 DNA follows: TGCGCCAGCAGTCGTCGCGGCTTCACAGATACGCAGTATTTT. Translated: CASSRRGFTDTQYF.

The CDR3 region is CASSEVTLGNTEAFF. CDR3 DNA sequence: TGTGCCAGCAGTGAAGTTACTCTGGGGAACACTGAAGCTTTCTTT. The chain uses TRBV6-1 and TRBJ1-1; no definite D call. In germline, CDR1 is MNHNS, CDR2 SASEGT. CDR3 length: 15 residues. Trimming removed 1 base at V and 1 base at J, with 10 bases between.

V is TRBV6-5 and J is TRBJ1-2; the D gene is possibly TRBD1 (6 bases). The ends were cut back, 2 bases at V and 4 bases at J, with 14 bases in the middle. The CDR3 has 15 amino acids. Germline V gene data show CDR1 as MNHEY and CDR2 as SVGAGI. Here the CDR3 reads CASSYLAGAGYGYTF. The DNA of the CDR3 is TGTGCCAGCAGTTACCTGGCAGGGGCGGGCTATGGCTACACCTTC.

The chain employs TRBV5-4 and TRBJ2-2; the D gene is possibly TRBD1 (6 bases). The germline V and J ends were trimmed by 6 bases and 6 bases, with 12 bases remaining between them. Germline-derived CDR1 and CDR2 are SGHNT and YYREEE (reference sequence). This CDR3 region has 13 residues. The CDR3 here is CASTWGRSGELFF. CDR3 bases: TGTGCCAGCACCTGGGGGCGCTCCGGGGAGCTGTTTTTT.

The rearrangement uses TRBV9 and TRBJ2-5, with 10 nucleotides matching TRBD1. Per the germline V gene, CDR1 is SGDLS and CDR2 is YYNGEE. The trim removed 0 bases at V and 5 bases at J, leaving 4 bases unmatched. The CDR3 runs to 15 residues. The CDR3 protein is CASSVDGQGGETQYF. CDR3 nucleotide sequence: TGTGCCAGCAGCGTAGACGGACAGGGGGGGGAGACCCAGTACTTC. The full variable domain, completed using reference TRBV9 and TRBJ2-5, is DSGVTQTPKHLITATGQRVTLRCSPRSGDLSVYWYQQSLDQGLQFLIQYYNGEERAKGNILERFSAQQFPDLHSELNLSSLELGDSALYFCASSVDGQGGETQYFGPGTRLLVL.

The CDR3 region is CASSLGRRGQPQHF. The CDR3 DNA reads as TGTGCCAGCAGCTTAGGGCGGAGGGGTCAGCCCCAGCATTTT. The chain carries TRBV13 and TRBJ1-5; D may be TRBD1 (5 bases). The germline V and J ends were trimmed by 0 bases and 6 bases, with 9 bases remaining between them. CDR1 PRHDT and CDR2 FYEKMQ come from the germline V gene (reference sequence). The CDR3 extends over 14 amino acids.

This chain uses TRBV21-1 with TRBJ2-3; the table's D call of TRBD2 was not tested on the DNA. TRBV21-1 has pseudogene status. The CDR3 sequence is 15 residues long. The CDR3 region is CASSPQEGTTDTQYF. In DNA form, the CDR3 reads TGTGCCAGCAGCCCACAGGAGGGAACCACAGATACGCAGTATTTT.

This chain links TRBV11-2 with TRBJ2-3; D is ambiguous. Trimming removed 5 bases at V and 3 bases at J, with 12 bases between. The CDR3 has 14 residues. Germline lookup yields CDR1 SGHAT and CDR2 FQNNGV. CDR3 in amino acids: CASSPGPWTDTQYF. The CDR3 DNA reads TGTGCCAGCAGCCCCGGACCGTGGACAGATACGCAGTATTTT.

V gene TRBV12-5 combines with J gene TRBJ2-7, with TRBD1 matching 10 bases. The V and J ends lost 1 base and 3 bases, in that order; junction bases with no gene match: 9. Germline V CDR1 and CDR2: LGHNT, FRNRAP. The CDR3 spans 17 residues. The CDR3 is CASGLGSPGTGDYEQYF. The CDR3 region has the DNA TGTGCTAGTGGTTTGGGCAGTCCCGGGACAGGGGACTACGAGCAGTACTTC.

This chain joins TRBV5-4 and TRBJ2-7; TRBD2 might be the D (7 bases). CDR3 length equals 15 residues. Trimming shortened V by 4 bases and J by 1 base, and 15 bases separated the two germline ends. Germline V CDR1 and CDR2: SGHNT, YYREEE (reference sequence). CDR3 bases: TGTGCCAGCAGCCCTACTGAGGGGGGGTCCTACGAGCAGTACTTC. Translation gives CASSPTEGGSYEQYF.

By its share, this clone is medium-sized (0.01 to 0.1%). This sequence joins TRBV5-5 and TRBJ2-1, with a weak D call TRBD2 (6 bases). This CDR3 is 14 amino acids long. Trimming removed 4 bases from V and 9 bases from J, with 17 bases in between. The germline V gene encodes CDR1 SGHKS and CDR2 YYEKEE (reference sequence). As DNA, the CDR3 is TGTGCCAGCAGCGACGAGGGACTTTGGGGTGAGCAGTTCTTC. This encodes CASSDEGLWGEQFF.

The chain combines TRBV15 with TRBJ2-7; D remains ambiguous. The germline V and J ends were trimmed by 0 bases and 1 base, with 10 bases remaining between them. CDR1 is LNHNV, CDR2 YYDKDF, per germline (reference sequence). The CDR3 is 15 residues long. CDR3 region: CATSRDFGVSYEQYF. CDR3 DNA sequence: TGTGCCACCAGCAGAGATTTTGGGGTGTCCTACGAGCAGTACTTC.

This chain uses TRBV5-8 with TRBJ1-1, with 9 bases fitting TRBD1. The CDR3 is 15 residues long. Germline trimming cut 1 base from V and 10 bases from J; bases unmatched to any gene: 11. Germline lookup yields CDR1 SGHTS and CDR2 YDEGEE. The DNA for the CDR3 is TGTGCCAGCAGCTTGTCCCGGGACAGGGTAGGTCGAGCTTTCTTT. Its protein is CASSLSRDRVGRAFF.

This clone was picked up one time. The chain combines TRBV6-4 with TRBJ2-1, with 9 positions matching TRBD2. The CDR3 loop spans 15 amino acids. V was pared by 4 bases and J by 5 bases, with 6 bases of the junction left unmatched. CDR1 is MRHNA and CDR2 is SNTAGT in the germline V gene. This CDR3 is CASSVGVAGDNEQFF. Here the CDR3 DNA reads TGTGCCAGCAGTGTTGGGGTAGCGGGAGACAATGAGCAGTTCTTC.

This clone was detected only once. J is TRBJ1-5 and V is TRBV5-1; a possible D gene is TRBD1 (5 bases). Germline V gives CDR1 SGHRS, CDR2 YFSETQ. Trimming removed 0 bases from V and 3 bases from J, with 10 bases in between. The CDR3 consists of 15 residues. Written as DNA, the CDR3 is TGCGCCAGCAGCTTGGTAGGGGCTCTCAATCAGCCCCAGCATTTT. Residues: CASSLVGALNQPQHF.

The J gene is TRBJ1-1, the V gene TRBV5-5, with 7 bases that match TRBD1. Germline assignment: CDR1 SGHKS and CDR2 YYEKEE (reference sequence). CDR3 size: 13 residues. With V trimmed by 4 bases and J by 4 bases, 4 bases remained unmatched. Written as DNA, the CDR3 is TGTGCCAGCAGCGAAGACAGGGCCACTGAAGCTTTCTTT. It codes for CASSEDRATEAFF.